In its sample, the clone carrying this T cell receptor beta chain was seen a few times. CDR1 is KGHSH, CDR2 LQKENI, per germline. This CDR3 region has 16 residues. The germline V and J ends were trimmed by 0 bases and 3 bases, with 15 bases remaining between them. The data derive from a study of blood T cell repertoires in COVID-19. In the study overall: Acute and convalescent COVID-19 specimens originated in the United States, Italy and Spain.

Per the authors' pipeline: Scientists estimated how many nucleated cells there were by amplifying reference gene primers. Sequencing was performed with immunoSEQ multiplex PCR; in TCRdb, only in-frame clones are kept and a portion is missing. Clonal size and the V and J genes are those of that table, whereas D and trimming came from the DNA. The sample shows about 140,000 clones, roughly 89% of them seen only once. The chain employs TRBV18 and TRBJ2-7, with D possibly matching TRBD2 (7 bases). This sequence originates from a human donor in a cohort sampled during active COVID-19. Source material: peripheral blood. The CDR3 coding sequence is TGTGCCAGCTCACCACCGGGGGGGGCCGGACGCTACGAGCAGTACTTC. Its translation is CASSPPGGAGRYEQYF.